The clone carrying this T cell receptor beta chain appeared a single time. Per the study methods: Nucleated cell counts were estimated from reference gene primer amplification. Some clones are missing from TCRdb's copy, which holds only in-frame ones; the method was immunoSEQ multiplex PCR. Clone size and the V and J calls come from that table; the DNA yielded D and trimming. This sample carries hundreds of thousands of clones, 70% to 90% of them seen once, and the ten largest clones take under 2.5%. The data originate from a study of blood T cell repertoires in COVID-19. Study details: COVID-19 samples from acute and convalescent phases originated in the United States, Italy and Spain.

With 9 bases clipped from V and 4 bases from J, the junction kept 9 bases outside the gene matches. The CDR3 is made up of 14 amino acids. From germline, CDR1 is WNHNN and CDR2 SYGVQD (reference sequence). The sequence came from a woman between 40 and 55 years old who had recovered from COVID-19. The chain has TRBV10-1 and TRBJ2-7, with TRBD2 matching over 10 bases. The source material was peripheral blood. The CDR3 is CARAPSGGVYEQYF. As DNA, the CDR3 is TGCGCCAGAGCCCCTAGCGGGGGTGTTTACGAGCAGTACTTC.